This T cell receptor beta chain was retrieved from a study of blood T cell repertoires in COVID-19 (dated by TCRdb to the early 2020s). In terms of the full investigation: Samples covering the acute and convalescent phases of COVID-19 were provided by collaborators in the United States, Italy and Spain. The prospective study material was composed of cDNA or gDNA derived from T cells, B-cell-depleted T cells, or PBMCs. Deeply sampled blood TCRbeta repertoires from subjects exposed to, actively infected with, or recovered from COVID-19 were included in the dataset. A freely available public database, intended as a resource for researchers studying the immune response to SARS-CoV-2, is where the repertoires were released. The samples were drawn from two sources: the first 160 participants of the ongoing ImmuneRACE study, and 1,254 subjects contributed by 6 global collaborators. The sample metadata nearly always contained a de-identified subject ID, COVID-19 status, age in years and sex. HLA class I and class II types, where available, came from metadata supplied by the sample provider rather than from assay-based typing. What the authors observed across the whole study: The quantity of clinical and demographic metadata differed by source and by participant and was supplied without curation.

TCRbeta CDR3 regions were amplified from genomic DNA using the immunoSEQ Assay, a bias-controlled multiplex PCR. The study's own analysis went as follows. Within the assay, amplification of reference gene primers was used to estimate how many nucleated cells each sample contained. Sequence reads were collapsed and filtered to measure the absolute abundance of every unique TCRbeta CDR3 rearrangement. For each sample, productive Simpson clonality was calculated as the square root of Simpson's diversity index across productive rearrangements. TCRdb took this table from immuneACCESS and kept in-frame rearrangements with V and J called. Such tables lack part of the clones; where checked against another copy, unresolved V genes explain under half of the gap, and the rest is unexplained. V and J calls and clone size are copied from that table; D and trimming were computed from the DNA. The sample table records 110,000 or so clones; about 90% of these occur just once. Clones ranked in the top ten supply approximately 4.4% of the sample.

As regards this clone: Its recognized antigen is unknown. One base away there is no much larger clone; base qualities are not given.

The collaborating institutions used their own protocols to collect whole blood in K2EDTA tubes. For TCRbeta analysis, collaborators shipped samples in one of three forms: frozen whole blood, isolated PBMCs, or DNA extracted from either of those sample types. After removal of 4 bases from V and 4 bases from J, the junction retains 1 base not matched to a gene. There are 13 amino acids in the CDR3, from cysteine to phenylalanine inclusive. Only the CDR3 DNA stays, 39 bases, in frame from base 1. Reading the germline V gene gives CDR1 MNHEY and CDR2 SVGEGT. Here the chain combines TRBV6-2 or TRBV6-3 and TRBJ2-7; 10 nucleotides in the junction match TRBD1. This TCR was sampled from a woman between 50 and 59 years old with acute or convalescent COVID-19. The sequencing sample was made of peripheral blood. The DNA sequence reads TGTGCCAGCAGTTGGACAGGGGGATACGAGCAGTACTTC. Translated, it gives CASSWTGGYEQYF.